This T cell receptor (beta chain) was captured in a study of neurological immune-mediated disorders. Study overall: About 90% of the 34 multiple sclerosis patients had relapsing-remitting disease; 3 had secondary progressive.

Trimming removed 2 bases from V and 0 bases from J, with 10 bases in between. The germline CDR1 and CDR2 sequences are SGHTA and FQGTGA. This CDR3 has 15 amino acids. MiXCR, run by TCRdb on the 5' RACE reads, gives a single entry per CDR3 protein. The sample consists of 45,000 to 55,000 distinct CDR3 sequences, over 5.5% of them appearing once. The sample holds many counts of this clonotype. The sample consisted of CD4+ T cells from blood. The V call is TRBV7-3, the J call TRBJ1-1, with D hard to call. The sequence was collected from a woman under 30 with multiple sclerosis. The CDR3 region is CASSLDRTMNTEAFF. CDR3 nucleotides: TGTGCCAGCAGCTTAGACCGAACCATGAACACTGAAGCTTTCTTT.